The 6 T cell receptor beta chains listed next were all sequenced from one sample in a study of CD8+CD57+ T cells in acquired aplastic anemia. CDR3 and TCR beta VDJ profiling relied on genomic DNA as the template. TCRdb reprocessed the reads via MiXCR and lists one record per CDR3 protein. The table shows about 170,000 distinct CDR3 sequences, with just under 45% occurring only once. Sequenced input: sorted CD4+, CD8+, or CD8+CD57+ T cells (not recorded which) from PBMCs. Receptors originate from a human donor in good health.

This rearrangement joins TRBV10-3 to TRBJ2-5; tentatively, D is TRBD2 (6 bases). Germline V gene lookup returns CDR1 ENHRY and CDR2 SYGVKD. The CDR3 runs 11 residues. V was trimmed by 4 bases and J by 7 bases, leaving 7 bases between them. For the CDR3, the DNA is TGTGCCATCAGTGTGGGGGGGACCCAGTACTTC. Translating gives CAISVGGTQYF.

The genes are TRBV11-2 and TRBJ1-2; TRBD1 agrees at 9 bases. With 5 bases clipped from V and 8 bases from J, the junction kept 15 bases outside the gene matches. There are 16 residues in the CDR3. Germline loops: CDR1 SGHAT, CDR2 FQNNGV. CDR3 sequence (DNA): TGTGCCAGCAGCAGAAATGCCCCGGGACAGGGAGGAGGCTACACCTTC. This gives the protein CASSRNAPGQGGGYTF.

The chain couples TRBV29-1 to TRBJ2-1; D ambiguous. This CDR3 region has 14 residues. The V gene's germline CDR1 is SQVTM and CDR2 ANQGSEA. V was cut by 4 bases and J by 2 bases, with 12 bases left in between. The CDR3, as DNA: TGCAGCGTTGTGAGGACGGCAACCTACAATGAGCAGTTCTTC. Translating gives CSVVRTATYNEQFF.

The V gene is TRBV29-1, the J gene TRBJ1-1, with D possibly being TRBD1 (6 bases). Germline V gene data show CDR1 as SQVTM and CDR2 as ANQGSEA. Trimming pared 0 bases from V and 3 bases from J, leaving 11 bases between. CDR3 length: 14 amino acids. This CDR3 is CSVEDRGPYTEAFF. The CDR3 nucleotides are TGCAGCGTTGAAGACAGGGGTCCCTACACTGAAGCTTTCTTT. Together with reference TRBV29-1 and TRBJ1-1, the CDR3 gives the full variable domain: SAVISQKPSRDICQRGTSLTIQCQVDSQVTMMFWYRQQPGQSLTLIATANQGSEATYESGFVIDKFPISRPNLTFSTLTVSNMSPEDSSIYLCSVEDRGPYTEAFFGQGTRLTVV.

This clonotype was seen at least ten times. This chain links TRBV24-1 with TRBJ2-3; possible D gene TRBD2, 5 bases. CDR1 is KGHDR and CDR2 is SFDVKD in the germline V gene. The CDR3 has 14 residues. V was shortened by 4 bases and J by 1 base, with 8 bases between the two germline ends. As DNA, the CDR3 is TGTGCCACCAGTGACCCCGGGGGCACAGATACGCAGTATTTT. This gives the protein CATSDPGGTDTQYF.

This chain connects TRBV10-3 to TRBJ2-2; 15 bases fit TRBD2. Looked up from germline, CDR1 is ENHRY and CDR2 is SYGVKD. The CDR3 sequence is 17 residues long. The junction had 6 bases not matched to a gene; V was cut back by 2 bases and J by 8 bases. CDR3 loop: CAISEDPGLAGGGELFF. The CDR3 DNA follows: TGTGCCATCAGTGAGGATCCCGGACTAGCGGGGGGGGGGGAGCTGTTTTTT.